Below are 29 T cell receptor beta chains sequenced from a single sample in a study of shared clonotypes between healthy human individuals. Produced via immunoSEQ multiplex PCR; TCRdb's table is partial and in-frame only. The sample carries approximately 940,000 clones, 60% to 85% recorded once. Sample: memory CD4+ T cells sorted from blood. The sample's subset: CD45RA-negative fraction. The origin of the receptors is a man in his late teens or twenties in good health.

This chain joins TRBV5-4 and TRBJ2-7; 11 nucleotides line up with TRBD1. The CDR3 is 14 residues long. V lost 6 bases to trimming and J lost 6 bases; unmatched junction nucleotides: 8. Per the germline V gene, CDR1 is SGHNT and CDR2 is YYREEE (reference sequence). The CDR3 spells CASIRDRGSGEQYF. DNA for the CDR3: TGTGCCAGCATTAGGGACAGGGGGTCCGGCGAGCAGTACTTC.

V and J are TRBV6-5 and TRBJ1-1; 10 bases line up with TRBD1. CDR1 and CDR2 (germline): MNHEY, SVGAGI. CDR3 size: 16 residues. J was trimmed by 4 bases and V by 3 bases; bases with no gene match: 8. The CDR3 protein is CASSYNVGQGGTEAFF. The CDR3 region has the DNA TGTGCCAGCAGTTATAATGTTGGACAGGGGGGCACTGAAGCTTTCTTT.

This clone appeared once. The V and J genes are TRBV18 and TRBJ2-2; possibly TRBD2 for D (5 bases). Germline CDR1 KGHSH, CDR2 LQKENI. The CDR3 spans 16 residues. V was clipped by 0 bases and J by 5 bases, with 13 bases between them. The CDR3 reads CASSPPRTPGTGELFF. The CDR3 DNA is TGTGCCAGCTCACCACCGAGGACTCCCGGGACCGGGGAGCTGTTTTTT. Drawing the rest from reference TRBV18 and TRBJ2-2, the complete variable domain is NAGVMQNPRHLVRRRGQEARLRCSPMKGHSHVYWYRQLPEEGLKFMVYLQKENIIDESGMPKERFSAEFPKEGPSILRIQQVVRGDSAAYFCASSPPRTPGTGELFFGEGSRLTVL.

A single count supports this clone. The junction departs from the called germline gene at one end, perhaps through a read error. This chain connects TRBV10-3 to TRBJ2-7; 15 bases align to TRBD2. CDR1 and CDR2 (germline): ENHRY, SYGVKD. This CDR3 has 14 residues. The CDR3, as DNA: TGTGCCAGCAGTTACGGGACTAGCGGGGGGGAGCAGTACTTC. Amino acids: CASSYGTSGGEQYF.

A remark on this clone: Different DNA sequences within this sample yield the same CDR3. V gene TRBV9 combines with J gene TRBJ2-5, with TRBD2 matching over 9 bases. Germline V gene data show CDR1 as SGDLS and CDR2 as YYNGEE. The J segment lost 1 base and the V segment lost 3 bases, leaving 1 base of the junction unmatched. The CDR3 contains 14 residues. The DNA of the CDR3 is TGTGCCAGCAGCGCGGGACTAGCCCAAGAGACCCAGTACTTC. As protein: CASSAGLAQETQYF.

This chain connects TRBV6-1 to TRBJ1-2, with 7 nucleotides matching TRBD1. V shed 6 bases, J shed 4 bases, and the junction held 5 bases outside the gene matches. CDR1 and CDR2 (germline): MNHNS, SASEGT. The CDR3 has 13 amino acids. The CDR3 sequence: CASSQTGPYGYTF. The CDR3 nucleotides read TGTGCCAGCAGCCAGACAGGGCCCTATGGCTACACCTTC.

The chain joins TRBV7-2 to TRBJ1-5, with D tentatively TRBD1 (6 bases). V was pared by 5 bases and J by 2 bases, with 16 bases between. CDR3 length: 16 amino acids. Per the germline V gene, CDR1 is SGHTA and CDR2 is FQGNSA. The CDR3 reads CASSPTTGQGNQPQHF. As DNA, the CDR3 is TGTGCCAGCAGCCCAACCACAGGGCAGGGCAATCAGCCCCAGCATTTT.

The chain couples TRBV5-4 to TRBJ2-7; a possible D gene is TRBD2 (5 bases). Germline CDR1 and CDR2: SGHNT and YYREEE (reference sequence). V was clipped by 6 bases and J by 0 bases, with 13 bases between them. The CDR3 spans 14 residues. The CDR3 spells CASNQADRSYEQYF. CDR3 nucleotides: TGTGCCAGCAACCAAGCGGACCGCTCCTACGAGCAGTACTTC.

The CDR3, as DNA: TGTGCCACCAAACACCTTGACTCTACCTACGAGCAGTACTTC. Translation: CATKHLDSTYEQYF. The chain links TRBV10-3 to TRBJ2-7; D call uncertain. Looked up from germline, CDR1 is ENHRY and CDR2 is SYGVKD. Trimming removed 10 bases from V and 2 bases from J, with 18 bases in between. The CDR3 runs to 14 residues.

The rearrangement uses TRBV18 and TRBJ1-5; D gene unclear. CDR1 and CDR2 from the germline V gene are KGHSH and LQKENI. The V end was cut by 4 bases, the J end by 0 bases, with 10 bases between. The CDR3 totals 15 residues. The CDR3 bases are TGTGCCAGCTCACAATATGGATATAGCAATCAGCCCCAGCATTTT. It is translated as CASSQYGYSNQPQHF.

A word on this clone: The sample has other DNA sequences that encode this CDR3 too. The J gene is TRBJ1-5, the V gene TRBV5-4; 8 nucleotides agree with TRBD1. In germline, CDR1 is SGHNT, CDR2 YYREEE (reference sequence). With V trimmed by 4 bases and J by 6 bases, 3 bases remained unmatched. This CDR3 contains 13 residues. CDR3: CASSLDRAQPQHF. CDR3 in DNA: TGTGCCAGCAGCCTGGACAGGGCTCAGCCCCAGCATTTT.

This clone was detected a few times. The sample contains more than one DNA sequence encoding this CDR3. The chain has TRBV5-1 and TRBJ2-5; D is possibly TRBD2 (6 bases). The CDR3 spans 14 residues. Germline V gene lookup returns CDR1 SGHRS and CDR2 YFSETQ. V shed 0 bases and J shed 2 bases, with 8 bases lying between them. The CDR3 sequence is CASSLGGGQETQYF. The CDR3 nucleotides are TGCGCCAGCAGCTTGGGGGGAGGACAAGAGACCCAGTACTTC.

A single count supports this clone. The chain couples TRBV4-1 to TRBJ2-1; maybe TRBD1 (6 bases). V was trimmed by 3 bases and J by 9 bases, leaving 12 bases between them. The CDR3 sequence is 13 residues long. Germline V gene sequence: CDR1 MGHRA, CDR2 YSYEKL. The CDR3 DNA reads as TGCGCCAGCAGCCATACAGGGTTCACTGAGCAGTTCTTC. Residues: CASSHTGFTEQFF.

The CDR3 DNA is TGTGCCAGCAGTTCCAGGACAGGAAATCAGCCCCAGCATTTT. Its protein product is CASSSRTGNQPQHF. This rearrangement joins TRBV6-5 to TRBJ1-5; 7 positions match TRBD1. The CDR3 loop spans 14 amino acids. CDR1 is MNHEY, CDR2 SVGAGI, per germline. After removal of 4 bases from V and 4 bases from J, the junction contained 4 bases not matched to a gene.

This clone was detected only a few times. The chain is built from TRBV27 and TRBJ1-2, with D unclear. Germline V gives CDR1 MNHEY, CDR2 SMNVEV (reference sequence). This CDR3 has 12 residues. V lost 0 bases and J 8 bases, leaving 7 bases between the germline ends. As DNA, the CDR3 is TGTGCCAGCAGTTTATCAGGACGCGGCTACACCTTC. It encodes CASSLSGRGYTF.

The chain has TRBV7-2 and TRBJ2-7; maybe TRBD2 (6 bases). The CDR3 totals 15 residues. V was clipped by 4 bases and J by 0 bases, with 13 bases between them. Germline CDR1 reads SGHTA; CDR2 reads FQGNSA. The CDR3: CASSYGGINSYEQYF. CDR3 DNA sequence: TGTGCCAGCAGCTATGGGGGGATAAACTCCTACGAGCAGTACTTC.

CDR3 amino acids: CASSPSAQGGTEAFF. The DNA of the CDR3 is TGTGCCAGCTCACCATCGGCGCAGGGGGGCACTGAAGCTTTCTTT. The rearrangement uses TRBV18 and TRBJ1-1; 7 nucleotides line up with TRBD1. Trimming at V came to 2 bases and at J to 4 bases, leaving 7 bases not matched to a gene. The germline V gene encodes CDR1 KGHSH and CDR2 LQKENI. The CDR3 sequence is 15 residues long.

V and J are TRBV6-1 and TRBJ1-3; 10 bases map to TRBD1. The CDR3 spans 14 residues. In germline, CDR1 is MNHNS, CDR2 SASEGT. V was pared by 6 bases and J by 8 bases, with 7 bases of the junction left unmatched. The CDR3 sequence is CASSEGQGRDTIYF. CDR3 DNA sequence: TGTGCCAGCAGCGAGGGACAGGGGAGGGACACCATATATTTT.

The CDR3 reads CASSLDAEGYNEQFF. Written as DNA, the CDR3 is TGTGCCAGCAGCTTGGATGCGGAGGGGTACAATGAGCAGTTCTTC. This rearrangement joins TRBV5-4 to TRBJ2-1; TRBD2 might be the D (6 bases). There are 15 residues in the CDR3. The ends were cut back, 0 bases at V and 4 bases at J, with 11 bases in the middle. Germline-derived CDR1 and CDR2 are SGHNT and YYREEE (reference sequence).

This clone appeared a few times. The germline gene is not matched at one end of the junction; a read error may be the cause. The rearrangement joins TRBV7-7 to TRBJ2-5, with TRBD1 identical over 9 bases. The CDR3 is 14 amino acids. Germline V lookup: CDR1 SSHAT, CDR2 FNYEAQ (reference sequence). The CDR3 reads CASSSGQGETTQYF. In DNA, the CDR3 is TGTGCTAGCAGCTCGGGACAGGGTGAGACGACCCAGTACTTC.

The chain has TRBV28 and TRBJ2-3; D is unresolved. V was shortened by 5 bases and J by 2 bases, with 17 bases between the two germline ends. Germline CDR1 and CDR2: MDHEN and SYDVKM. The CDR3 runs 16 residues. CDR3 DNA sequence: TGTGCCAGCAGTCTGACACGGGTTAGAAACACAGATACGCAGTATTTT. Its protein product is CASSLTRVRNTDTQYF. The full variable domain, completed using reference TRBV28 and TRBJ2-3, is DVKVTQSSRYLVKRTGEKVFLECVQDMDHENMFWYRQDPGLGLRLIYFSYDVKMKEKGDIPEGYSVSREKKERFSLILESASTNQTSMYLCASSLTRVRNTDTQYFGPGTRLTVL.

This chain joins TRBV16 and TRBJ2-7; D not certain. V lost 1 base, J lost 6 bases, and 13 bases lay in between. This CDR3 region has 14 residues. Germline CDR1 reads KGHSY; CDR2 reads FQNENV. The CDR3 DNA is TGTGCCAGCAGCCAATATGGATCAGGAACCGAGCAGTACTTC. It yields the protein CASSQYGSGTEQYF.

V usage is TRBV18 and J usage is TRBJ1-2; D may be TRBD1 (5 bases). Trimming left V 2 bases short and J 2 bases short, with 18 bases between. This CDR3 is built from 17 residues. The V gene's germline CDR1 is KGHSH and CDR2 LQKENI. CDR3 amino acids: CASSPIGIPGPNYGYTF. CDR3 nucleotides: TGTGCCAGCTCACCAATTGGGATTCCGGGGCCCAACTATGGCTACACCTTC.

Only one count was recorded for this clone. Other DNA sequences in this sample translate to the same CDR3. This rearrangement joins TRBV5-4 to TRBJ2-6, with 10 bases matching TRBD1. The CDR3 spans 18 residues. Germline-derived CDR1 and CDR2 are SGHNT and YYREEE (reference sequence). Trimming took 5 bases from V and 1 from J; bases not matched to a gene: 9. In DNA form, the CDR3 reads TGTGCCAGCAGTCGCGGACAGGGGGGCCTTTCTGGGGCCAACGTCCTGACTTTC. This translates into CASSRGQGGLSGANVLTF. Full variable domain (remainder filled in from reference TRBV5-4 and TRBJ2-6): ETGVTQSPTHLIKTRGQQVTLRCSSQSGHNTVSWYQQALGQGPQFIFQYYREEENGRGNFPPRFSGLQFPNYSSELNVNALELDDSALYLCASSRGQGGLSGANVLTFGAGSRLTVL.

In its sample, this clone was seen a few times. J is TRBJ1-6 and V is TRBV6-5; 7 bases are a match to TRBD1. Per germline, CDR1 MNHEY and CDR2 SVGAGI. CDR3 size: 16 residues. Unmatched junction bases numbered 8, after V lost 3 bases and J lost 6 bases. This CDR3 is CASSYAPGGGNSPLHF. In nucleotides, the CDR3 is TGTGCCAGCAGTTATGCGCCAGGGGGAGGTAATTCACCCCTCCACTTT.

The CDR3 coding sequence is TGCAGCGTCCTGCCGACCCCCCGCGGCACTGAAGCTTTCTTT. Translating gives CSVLPTPRGTEAFF. The V call is TRBV29-1, the J call TRBJ1-1, with unresolved D. The CDR3 consists of 14 residues. Germline V lookup: CDR1 SQVTM, CDR2 ANQGSEA. V shed 6 bases and J shed 4 bases, with 18 bases lying between them.

CDR3 region: CASSSNRASYEQFF. CDR3 nucleotide sequence: TGTGCCAGCAGCTCCAATAGGGCTAGCTATGAGCAGTTCTTC. This sequence joins TRBV7-2 and TRBJ2-1; D possibly corresponds to TRBD2 (5 bases). The CDR3 totals 14 residues. Germline V gives CDR1 SGHTA, CDR2 FQGNSA. Trimming pared 4 bases from V and 8 bases from J, leaving 15 bases between.

This clone was found a few times. J is TRBJ2-7 and V is TRBV7-9, with D possibly matching TRBD2 (6 bases). The CDR3 runs 13 residues. CDR1 is SEHNR and CDR2 is FQNEAQ in the germline V gene (reference sequence). The germline V and J ends were trimmed by 8 bases and 3 bases, with 14 bases remaining between them. This CDR3 reads CASAASRGYEQYF. As DNA, the CDR3 is TGTGCCAGCGCAGCTTCGCGGGGCTACGAGCAGTACTTC.

With respect to this clone: At the DNA level, this CDR3 is encoded by other sequences in the same sample as well. V gene TRBV20-1 combines with J gene TRBJ1-1, with D hard to call. Germline loops: CDR1 DFQATT, CDR2 SNEGSKA (reference sequence). CDR3 size: 11 residues. V was shortened by 6 bases and J by 1 base, with 6 bases between the two germline ends. CDR3 in DNA: TGCAGTGCCCCTCGGAACACTGAAGCTTTCTTT. Its protein is CSAPRNTEAFF.